This TCR beta chain was observed in a study of metastatic and nonmetastatic thyroid tumors. Patients underwent thyroid surgery, and none had received any treatment before it. Using MiXCR, TCRdb reanalyzed the PCR reads. The sample holds around 23,000 clones; roughly 15% are singletons and the top ten take around 15%. For this clone: A read error is possible here, since a much larger clone lies one base away.

Looked up from germline, CDR1 is SQVTM and CDR2 is ANQGSEA. The CDR3 loop spans 13 amino acids. Sequences were obtained from tumor tissue. The clonotype was recovered from a female donor with papillary thyroid cancer or a benign thyroid nodule (not recorded which). Some clones in this sample may be carry-over from other donors' samples. V gene TRBV29-1 combines with J gene TRBJ2-2; D is unclear. Here the CDR3 reads CSLEDRMTGELFF. As DNA, the CDR3 is TGCAGCCTTGAAGATCGTATGACCGGGGAGCTGTTTTTT.